The 24 T cell receptor beta chains reported below all come from one sample, sequenced in a study of cytomegalovirus exposure and HLA in healthy donors. The PCR had 60 Vbeta and 13 Jbeta primers. The method was immunoSEQ multiplex PCR; TCRdb's version includes in-frame clones alone and lacks a portion of them. The sample holds fewer than 200,000 clones; 76% are singletons and the top ten take 0.75% to 0.8%. Sample: PBMCs. All receptors derive from a female donor in good health and CMV-seronegative.

The rearrangement uses TRBV5-5 and TRBJ2-5; the D gene is possibly TRBD1 (7 bases). The CDR3 is 16 amino acids. Trimming removed 1 base at V and 5 bases at J, with 18 bases between. Germline V lookup: CDR1 SGHKS, CDR2 YYEKEE (reference sequence). The CDR3 is CASSLRSGGLGETQYF. The CDR3, as DNA: TGTGCCAGCAGCTTGAGGTCAGGGGGACTCGGGGAGACCCAGTACTTC.

V usage is TRBV6-6 and J usage is TRBJ1-2; 7 bases agree with TRBD1. CDR3 length: 14 amino acids. Germline V lookup: CDR1 MNHNY, CDR2 SVGAGI (reference sequence). After removal of 0 bases from V and 4 bases from J, the junction contained 2 bases not matched to a gene. In nucleotides, the CDR3 is TGTGCCAGCAGTTACTCCGGACAGGCCTATGGCTACACCTTC. It translates to CASSYSGQAYGYTF.

The chain combines TRBV5-1 with TRBJ1-1; D is ambiguous. Trimming removed 0 bases from V and 4 bases from J, with 7 bases in between. The CDR3 totals 13 residues. CDR1 is SGHRS and CDR2 is YFSETQ in the germline V gene. CDR3 loop: CASSLGAFTEAFF. The CDR3 bases are TGCGCCAGCAGCTTGGGCGCATTCACTGAAGCTTTCTTT.

This clone showed up just a few times. The chain employs TRBV7-8 and TRBJ1-5; D perhaps matches TRBD1 (6 bases). The CDR3 is made up of 17 amino acids. In germline, CDR1 is SGHVS, CDR2 FQNEAQ. V dropped 1 base and J dropped 6 bases, with 19 bases sitting between them. As DNA, the CDR3 is TGTGCCAGCAGCTTAGAAGGGCGGGGGGGGCTCGGTCAGCCCCAGCATTTT. Translation gives CASSLEGRGGLGQPQHF.

The genes are TRBV28 and TRBJ1-4; 9 bases are shared with TRBD1. There are 14 residues in the CDR3. The ends lost 7 bases at V and 7 bases at J; junction bases unmatched: 7. The germline CDR1 and CDR2 sequences are MDHEN and SYDVKM. The CDR3 here is CASNPQGALEKLFF. For the CDR3, the DNA is TGTGCCAGCAATCCACAGGGGGCGCTTGAAAAACTGTTTTTT.

This clone was recorded only once. The same CDR3 arises from other DNA sequences in this sample as well. The V and J genes are TRBV6-6 and TRBJ2-7, with D perhaps matching TRBD2 (6 bases). This CDR3 has 14 amino acids. CDR1 and CDR2 (germline): MNHNY, SVGAGI (reference sequence). With 5 bases removed from V and 0 bases from J, the gap between germline ends came to 11 bases. CDR3 in DNA: TGTGCCAGCAGTGGGTCGACTAGCTCCTACGAGCAGTACTTC. Translation: CASSGSTSSYEQYF.

In DNA form, the CDR3 reads TGTGCCAGCAGCCTGCGTGGCGGGGGGGCGACGGAAAAACTGTTTTTT. This gives the protein CASSLRGGGATEKLFF. This sequence joins TRBV7-9 and TRBJ1-4, with D maybe TRBD1 (6 bases). CDR3 length equals 16 residues. Per the germline V gene, CDR1 is SEHNR and CDR2 is FQNEAQ (reference sequence). V was clipped by 5 bases and J by 8 bases, with 21 bases between them. Filled out from reference TRBV7-9 and TRBJ1-4, the complete variable domain reads DTGVSQNPRHKITKRGQNVTFRCDPISEHNRLYWYRQTLGQGPEFLTYFQNEAQLEKSRLLSDRFSAERPKGSFSTLEIQRTEQGDSAMYLCASSLRGGGATEKLFFGSGTQLSVL.

The gene calls are TRBV7-2 and TRBJ2-2; 14 nucleotides match TRBD2. After removal of 0 bases from V and 6 bases from J, the junction contained 6 bases not matched to a gene. The CDR3 covers 18 residues. CDR1 is SGHTA, CDR2 FQGNSA, per germline. Here the CDR3 DNA reads TGTGCCAGCAGCTTAGCGGGGACTAGCGGGAGTTTGGCCGGGGAGCTGTTTTTT. The encoded protein is CASSLAGTSGSLAGELFF. Complete variable domain (other parts from reference TRBV7-2 and TRBJ2-2): GAGVSQSPSNKVTEKGKDVELRCDPISGHTALYWYRQSLGQGLEFLIYFQGNSAPDKSGLPSDRFSAERTGGSVSTLTIQRTQQEDSAVYLCASSLAGTSGSLAGELFFGEGSRLTVL.

This clone was picked up one time. This sequence joins TRBV10-3 and TRBJ2-2; 7 bases fit TRBD2. The CDR3 has 12 amino acids. V was pared by 10 bases and J by 1 base, with 0 bases of the junction left unmatched. Germline values: CDR1 ENHRY, CDR2 SYGVKD. CDR3 sequence (DNA): TGTGCCACTAGCGGGAACACCGGGGAGCTGTTTTTT. This codes for CATSGNTGELFF.

The V gene is TRBV7-9, the J gene TRBJ2-7, with D perhaps TRBD2 (7 bases). The CDR3 spans 14 residues. The V and J ends lost 4 bases and 4 bases respectively, with 14 bases between them. Germline V gene sequence: CDR1 SEHNR, CDR2 FQNEAQ (reference sequence). The CDR3 region has the DNA TGTGCCAGCAGCTCCCAGGGGCGGGGGTACGAGCAGTACTTC. Encoded protein: CASSSQGRGYEQYF.

The chain is built from TRBV5-1 and TRBJ2-4; D gene ambiguous. Germline assignment: CDR1 SGHRS and CDR2 YFSETQ. This CDR3 has 11 amino acids. V lost 4 bases and J 8 bases, leaving 7 bases between the germline ends. This chain's CDR3 is CASSGGDIQYF. The CDR3 bases are TGCGCCAGCAGCGGCGGAGACATTCAGTACTTC.

This chain uses TRBV5-8 with TRBJ1-6; D is unresolved. V was cut by 0 bases and J by 0 bases, with 4 bases left in between. In germline, CDR1 is SGHTS, CDR2 YDEGEE. The length of the CDR3 is 15 residues. The CDR3 DNA is TGTGCCAGCAGCTTGGGAGGCTCCTATAATTCACCCCTCCACTTT. This sequence encodes CASSLGGSYNSPLHF.

The rearrangement uses TRBV6-6 and TRBJ2-3, with TRBD1 matching over 8 bases. This CDR3 is 15 amino acids long. V gave up 5 bases and J gave up 3 bases; unmatched junction bases: 7. The germline CDR1 and CDR2 sequences are MNHNY and SVGAGI (reference sequence). This chain's CDR3 is CASSPGQGMTDTQYF. The CDR3 DNA reads as TGTGCCAGCAGTCCAGGACAGGGTATGACAGATACGCAGTATTTT.

DNA of the CDR3: TGCGCCAGCAGCTTGGCCCTCGGACAGGGATCCTACGAGCAGTACTTC. It yields the protein CASSLALGQGSYEQYF. V and J are TRBV5-1 and TRBJ2-5; 8 nucleotides line up with TRBD1. The last part of the DNA fits TRBJ2-7 better; the J call may be wrong. The CDR3 totals 16 residues. Germline V gives CDR1 SGHRS, CDR2 YFSETQ.

The chain joins TRBV30 to TRBJ1-3, with D perhaps TRBD1 (5 bases). This CDR3 comprises 16 residues. Looked up from germline, CDR1 is GTSNPN and CDR2 is SVGIG (reference sequence). V gave up 0 bases and J gave up 0 bases, with 12 bases separating them. The CDR3 DNA follows: TGTGCCTGGAGTGTAAAGGGGCAAAGCTCTGGAAACACCATATATTTT. The encoded protein is CAWSVKGQSSGNTIYF.

Details on this clone: The junction departs from germline at one end; a sequencing error may be responsible. The genes are TRBV30 and TRBJ2-2; 8 nucleotides agree with TRBD1. The CDR3 has 14 residues. The germline CDR1 and CDR2 sequences are GTSNPN and SVGIG (reference sequence). The CDR3 sequence: CAWGQGLNTEELFF. The DNA for the CDR3 is TGTGCCTGGGGACAGGGTCTGAACACCGAGGAGCTGTTTTTT. Drawing the rest from reference TRBV30 and TRBJ2-2, the complete variable domain is SQTIHQWPATLVQPVGSPLSLECTVEGTSNPNLYWYRQAAGRGLQLLFYSVGIGQISSEVPQNLSASRPQDRQFILSSKKLLLSDSGFYLCAWGQGLNTEELFFGEGSRLTVL.

The V gene is TRBV11-2, the J gene TRBJ1-1, with unresolved D. CDR3 size: 15 residues. Germline V gives CDR1 SGHAT, CDR2 FQNNGV. With 0 bases removed from V and 0 bases from J, the gap between germline ends came to 8 bases. In DNA form, the CDR3 reads TGTGCCAGCAGCTTAGAGCGGCGAATGAACACTGAAGCTTTCTTT. It specifies CASSLERRMNTEAFF.

V and J are TRBV11-2 and TRBJ2-5, with 9 bases identical to TRBD1. V lost 4 bases and J lost 7; bases outside the gene matches: 7. This CDR3 contains 14 residues. CDR1 SGHAT and CDR2 FQNNGV come from the germline V gene. The CDR3 DNA sequence: TGTGCCAGCAGCTGGGACAGGGCGACCGGGACCCAGTACTTC. This gives the protein CASSWDRATGTQYF.

This rearrangement joins TRBV6-5 to TRBJ2-3; the D gene is possibly TRBD2 (6 bases). The CDR3 consists of 14 residues. Trimming stripped 6 bases from V and 0 bases from J, with 10 bases between. CDR1 and CDR2 from the germline V gene are MNHEY and SVGAGI. This CDR3 reads CASSGGGSTDTQYF. The CDR3 region has the DNA TGTGCCAGCAGCGGTGGGGGGAGCACAGATACGCAGTATTTT.

Regarding this clone: An end of the junction differs from the germline gene, which may be a read error. The V call is TRBV11-2, the J call TRBJ2-7; 7 bases align to TRBD1. The germline V gene encodes CDR1 SGHAT and CDR2 FQNNGV. The CDR3 consists of 15 residues. In nucleotides, the CDR3 is TGTGTCAGCAGCTTACGGGGCAGGGGGACCTACGAGCAGTACTTC. Translation gives CVSSLRGRGTYEQYF.

The chain combines TRBV18 with TRBJ1-1; no definite D call. Germline assignment: CDR1 KGHSH and CDR2 LQKENI. Trimming removed 3 bases from V and 3 bases from J, with 14 bases in between. This CDR3 contains 15 residues. The CDR3 DNA reads as TGTGCCAGCTCACCCAAGGGAGGGAGCGACACTGAAGCTTTCTTT. Translated: CASSPKGGSDTEAFF.

The chain links TRBV15 to TRBJ2-1, with D possibly matching TRBD1 (5 bases). Germline-derived CDR1 and CDR2 are LNHNV and YYDKDF (reference sequence). The V and J ends lost 4 bases and 2 bases respectively, with 9 bases between them. This CDR3 region has 14 residues. CDR3 residues: CATSKPTAYNEQFF. The DNA of the CDR3 is TGTGCCACCAGCAAGCCGACAGCCTACAATGAGCAGTTCTTC.

V usage is TRBV19 and J usage is TRBJ2-7; D may be TRBD2 (5 bases). V lost 3 bases to trimming and J lost 7 bases, with 13 bases between them. Germline CDR1 LNHDA, CDR2 SQIVND (reference sequence). This CDR3 has 13 residues. CDR3 bases: TGTGCCAGTAGTATCCGGGAACCGGGGGAGCAGTACTTC. Amino acid sequence: CASSIREPGEQYF.

The chain has TRBV6-4 and TRBJ2-5; 8 bases line up with TRBD1. The CDR3 totals 13 residues. V lost 4 bases to trimming and J lost 11 bases; unmatched junction nucleotides: 9. The germline V gene encodes CDR1 MRHNA and CDR2 SNTAGT. The CDR3 nucleotides read TGTGCCAGCAGTGCCGGACAGGGTAGGGAGCAGTACTTC. This gives the protein CASSAGQGREQYF.